The sequence of this TCR beta chain was determined in a study of T cell responses to AZD1222 COVID-19 vaccine (dated by TCRdb to 2020 to 2023). For the study in its entirety: TCR sequencing was performed for 233 trial participants, of whom 207 were given two doses of AZD1222 and some 26 were given two doses of MenACWY control vaccine. Trial participants were enrolled into age subgroups of 18-55, 56-69 and 70-plus years, which contained about 150, 28 and 57 TCR-sequenced participants, respectively. General study outcomes and caveats: No day 14 peak-response samples were available, so repertoires were characterized only after the peak T cell response. Conclusions about previously exposed vaccinees are limited because only six or seven AZD1222 recipients were SARS-CoV-2 seropositive at baseline. CD4 TCRs associated with the vaccine covered the entire spike protein, and the dominant responses were in regions 160-218 and 743-854. In the small 56-69-year group, the increase in depth fell short of significance, most likely because of low power. Participants were mostly white British and included more females than males, and it was suggested by the authors that clonal diversity may have been underestimated. A significant rise in spike-specific TCR breadth and depth was observed after two AZD1222 doses relative to day 0 and relative to MenACWY recipients. Epitopes outside the regions mutated in the B.1.351 and B.1.1.7 variants were reportedly recognized by nearly half of the unique spike-specific TCRs.

This clone was detected a few times. The antigen this receptor binds is unknown. No quality values exist for individual bases; no much larger clone is one base distant. Read against the paper, the sample's time point label means: about 28 days (+/-7) after the second vaccine dose. AZD1222 recipients given second doses at about 4 weeks or at about 12 weeks were pooled, since spike-specific TCR depth and breadth were not found to differ between the two schedules. Vaccinee samples came from UK trials COV001 and COV002, including a single-blind randomized controlled phase 2/3 trial of AZD1222 (ChAdOx1 nCoV-19) in healthy adults. Trial participant PBMC samples were collected at day 0 and day 28 after the second dose for TCRbeta chain sequencing. The germline ends are 15 bases apart after V is trimmed by 4 bases and J by 4 bases. Including cysteine and phenylalanine, the CDR3 has 14 amino acids. Kept here is only the CDR3 DNA, which spans 42 bases and is read in frame from base 1. The germline V gene gives CDR1 as SGHRS and CDR2 as YFSETQ.

The CDR3 regions of human TCRbeta chains were analyzed by immunosequencing. In the original analysis: TCRs in the repertoires were matched against a reference library of SARS-CoV-2-specific TCRs that had been generated with the MIRA antigen-specificity platform. Breadth was defined as the fraction of unique TCRs that were SARS-CoV-2-associated, and depth was defined as the fraction of total T cells that were SARS-CoV-2-associated. Using the MIRA data, every spike-specific TCR was mapped to the spike region that the TCR reacted to and assigned to either a CD4 or a CD8 class. Log10-transformed breadth and depth values were compared by one-way ANOVA with Sidak's multiple comparisons tests. TCRdb stores this immuneACCESS table with in-frame sequences only. Part of the clones is absent; in the studies checked, under half of the shortfall reflects unresolved V genes, and no reason is known for the rest. V and J calls and clone size follow that table, whereas D and trimming were derived from the DNA. The sample table lists 80,000 to 100,000 clones, 86% of them with a count of one. 5.6% of the sample rests with the top ten.

Here the sequenced sample was peripheral blood, taken 28 days after the second AZD1222 dose. The V and J genes are TRBV5-1 and TRBJ2-7; TRBD2 is perhaps the D gene, given 7 matching bases. The TCR sequence derives from an adult who received the AZD1222 COVID-19 vaccine. CDR3 region: CASSPLGGGYEQYF. In nucleotide form, the sequence is TGCGCCAGCAGCCCTCTAGGGGGGGGGTACGAGCAGTACTTC.